A single sample is the source of the 4 T cell receptor beta chains below, sequenced in a study of shared clonotypes between healthy human individuals. Sequencing was performed with immunoSEQ multiplex PCR; in TCRdb, only in-frame clones are kept and a portion is missing. This table holds around 560,000 clones, approximately 96% found once. In the naive CD8 group, cells lacked CD45RO and were positively selected for CCR7, so terminally differentiated effector memory CD45RA+ cells were left out. Sequenced: naive CD8+ T cells sorted from blood. The origin of the receptors is a woman aged 25 to 39 in good health.

This clone has a handful of counts. This chain joins TRBV27 and TRBJ1-2; D may be TRBD1 (6 bases). Germline CDR1 reads MNHEY; CDR2 reads SMNVEV (reference sequence). The CDR3 sequence is 13 residues long. The V end was cut by 8 bases, the J end by 8 bases, with 18 bases between. The CDR3: CASSLTGWSGYTF. CDR3 coding DNA: TGTGCCAGCTCCTTAACAGGGTGGAGCGGCTACACCTTC.

This clone was found once. The CDR3 region has the DNA TGTGCCAGCAGCGCGAGCGGGAGGACCTACGAGCAGTACTTC. Residues: CASSASGRTYEQYF. This chain connects TRBV2 to TRBJ2-7; TRBD2 matches 9 bases. The germline CDR1 and CDR2 sequences are SNHLY and FYNNEI. The CDR3 runs to 14 residues. J was trimmed by 2 bases and V by 6 bases; bases with no gene match: 5.

The chain uses TRBV29-1 and TRBJ2-3; 7 bases align to TRBD2. This CDR3 is 15 amino acids long. Germline values: CDR1 SQVTM, CDR2 ANQGSEA. With 7 bases clipped from V and 4 bases from J, the junction kept 14 bases outside the gene matches. CDR3 residues: CSARGRGRGADTQYF. CDR3 nucleotide sequence: TGCAGCGCCCGCGGTCGCGGGAGAGGGGCAGATACGCAGTATTTT.

This chain links TRBV6-6 with TRBJ2-7; TRBD1 matches 8 bases. With V trimmed by 5 bases and J by 2 bases, 5 bases remained unmatched. CDR3 length: 14 residues. Germline-derived CDR1 and CDR2 are MNHNY and SVGAGI (reference sequence). The DNA for the CDR3 is TGTGCCAGCAGTAAGGACAGGGAAGCCTACGAGCAGTACTTC. Its protein product is CASSKDREAYEQYF.